The 30 T cell receptor beta chains below come from one sample, sequenced in a study of T cell changes during pregnancy in multiple sclerosis. TCRdb's copy holds only in-frame clones and misses some; the assay was immunoSEQ multiplex PCR. Altogether about 41,000 clones are present, less than 95% being singletons, with the ten largest covering 9% to 10%. The source was CD8+ T cells from peripheral blood mononuclear cells, collected in the first trimester of pregnancy. All receptors come from a female donor with multiple sclerosis, enrolled in a pregnancy study.

This clone was observed a single time. The genes are TRBV12-5 and TRBJ1-5; TRBD1 matches at 7 bases. The CDR3 contains 19 residues. Germline CDR1 is LGHNT and CDR2 is FRNRAP. The V gene end was trimmed by 2 bases and the J gene end by 5 bases; junction bases not matched to a gene: 18. CDR3 loop: CASGLQVYSLTGRDQPQHF. The CDR3 nucleotides read TGTGCTAGTGGTTTGCAGGTTTACTCCCTGACAGGGCGGGATCAGCCCCAGCATTTT.

CDR3 sequence reads: CARSQMTGLEKLFF. The CDR3 bases are TGTGCCAGAAGCCAGATGACAGGGTTGGAAAAACTGTTTTTT. The rearrangement uses TRBV5-3 and TRBJ1-4, with 7 bases that match TRBD1. TRBV5-3 is marked as an open reading frame, function uncertain. Trimming cost V 4 bases and J 8 bases; bases outside gene matches: 8. The CDR3 covers 14 residues.

This clone was recorded only once. This chain joins TRBV7-9 and TRBJ2-7; D is possibly TRBD2 (7 bases). Germline V gene data show CDR1 as SEHNR and CDR2 as FQNEAQ (reference sequence). Trimming removed 2 bases at V and 4 bases at J, with 21 bases between. This CDR3 contains 17 residues. The CDR3 DNA reads as TGTGCCAGCAGCTTACCCCATGGTCGGGCGGGGGCTTACGAGCAGTACTTC. Translated: CASSLPHGRAGAYEQYF.

DNA for the CDR3: TGTGCCAGCAGCTTAGAATTAGTTAGCGCTGAGGATACGCAGTATTTT. Translated: CASSLELVSAEDTQYF. The V and J genes are TRBV5-4 and TRBJ2-3; tentative D call: TRBD2 (5 bases). This CDR3 contains 16 residues. From germline, CDR1 is SGHNT and CDR2 YYREEE (reference sequence). Between the trimmed V and J ends, which lost 2 bases and 6 bases, there was a span of 19 bases.

The gene calls are TRBV13 and TRBJ2-1; D might be TRBD1 (5 bases). With 2 bases removed from V and 5 bases from J, the gap between germline ends came to 16 bases. Germline CDR1 and CDR2: PRHDT and FYEKMQ (reference sequence). The CDR3 sequence is 16 residues long. CDR3 protein: CASSLQGQGFNNEQFF. CDR3 bases: TGTGCCAGCAGCTTACAAGGGCAGGGCTTCAACAATGAGCAGTTCTTC.

This chain connects TRBV6-6 to TRBJ2-7; D is possibly TRBD1 (5 bases). CDR3 length equals 15 residues. V was shortened by 2 bases and J by 4 bases, with 15 bases between the two germline ends. The V gene's germline CDR1 is MNHNY and CDR2 SVGAGI (reference sequence). CDR3 bases: TGTGCCAGCAGTTACACGTTAGACAGCCCTTACGAGCAGTACTTC. This translates into CASSYTLDSPYEQYF.

The chain uses TRBV30 and TRBJ2-1; D may be TRBD2 (6 bases). Germline V gene lookup returns CDR1 GTSNPN and CDR2 SVGIG (reference sequence). Trimming took off 2 bases at V and 4 bases at J, with 15 bases between the two ends. The CDR3 sequence is 15 residues long. The CDR3 bases are TGTGCCTGGAGTAAAGTGCTAGCGAATTACAATGAGCAGTTCTTC. Translation gives CAWSKVLANYNEQFF. The full variable domain, in which reference TRBV30 and TRBJ2-1 provide the parts outside the CDR3, is SQTIHQWPATLVQPVGSPLSLECTVEGTSNPNLYWYRQAAGRGLQLLFYSVGIGQISSEVPQNLSASRPQDRQFILSSKKLLLSDSGFYLCAWSKVLANYNEQFFGPGTRLTVL.

The rearrangement links TRBV6-5 to TRBJ2-7; TRBD1 matches at 9 bases. Losses at the gene ends were 5 bases for V and 4 bases for J; bases not matched to a gene: 3. Germline V lookup: CDR1 MNHEY, CDR2 SVGAGI. This CDR3 contains 13 residues. The CDR3: CASSLGQGYEQYF. The CDR3 DNA is TGTGCCAGCAGTCTCGGACAGGGGTACGAGCAGTACTTC.

CDR3 coding DNA: TGTGCCAGCATCCCGGAAGGGGGCCAAGAGACCCAGTACTTC. Protein sequence: CASIPEGGQETQYF. The chain uses TRBV7-9 and TRBJ2-5, with a tentative D call TRBD1 (6 bases). Trimming stripped 7 bases from V and 1 base from J, with 13 bases between. This CDR3 has 14 amino acids. In germline, CDR1 is SEHNR, CDR2 FQNEAQ (reference sequence).

The chain joins TRBV7-6 to TRBJ2-7; 11 bases line up with TRBD2. Germline CDR1 reads SGHVS; CDR2 reads FNYEAQ. The CDR3 runs to 19 residues. V dropped 1 base and J dropped 5; count of bases not matched to a gene: 16. CDR3 amino acids: CASSLEGGLRLAGSNEQYF. The DNA of the CDR3 is TGTGCCAGCAGCTTAGAGGGGGGTCTGCGACTAGCGGGGTCCAACGAGCAGTACTTC.

This chain uses TRBV27 with TRBJ2-2, with D unresolved. Trimming removed 0 bases at V and 2 bases at J, with 4 bases between. This CDR3 has 14 amino acids. CDR1 MNHEY and CDR2 SMNVEV come from the germline V gene (reference sequence). This CDR3 is CASSLSRNTGELFF. In DNA, the CDR3 is TGTGCCAGCAGTTTATCCAGAAACACCGGGGAGCTGTTTTTT.

This chain joins TRBV2 and TRBJ1-1, with D possibly matching TRBD1 (5 bases). The CDR3 consists of 15 residues. In germline, CDR1 is SNHLY, CDR2 FYNNEI. V gave up 7 bases and J gave up 0 bases, with 15 bases separating them. CDR3 in amino acids: CASTPEGRMNTEAFF. The CDR3 DNA follows: TGTGCCAGCACCCCGGAGGGACGGATGAACACTGAAGCTTTCTTT.

The V call is TRBV7-9, the J call TRBJ2-7, with 8 bases matching TRBD1. Germline lookup yields CDR1 SEHNR and CDR2 FQNEAQ (reference sequence). V lost 4 bases to trimming and J lost 2 bases; unmatched junction nucleotides: 13. This CDR3 is built from 17 residues. The CDR3 DNA reads TGTGCCAGCAGCTCGGACCATTACGGACAGGGTCCCTACGAGCAGTACTTC. This translates into CASSSDHYGQGPYEQYF.

V and J are TRBV7-6 and TRBJ2-3; possible D gene TRBD2, 6 bases. There are 15 residues in the CDR3. V was shortened by 0 bases and J by 4 bases, with 11 bases between the two germline ends. Germline V CDR1 and CDR2: SGHVS, FNYEAQ. This chain's CDR3 is CASSLAGSVADTQYF. CDR3 sequence (DNA): TGTGCCAGCAGCTTAGCCGGGAGCGTGGCAGATACGCAGTATTTT.

This clone was detected only a few times. The chain employs TRBV7-8 and TRBJ2-7; D remains ambiguous. The CDR3 is 11 amino acids. V lost 9 bases to trimming and J lost 5 bases, with 11 bases between them. Germline values: CDR1 SGHVS, CDR2 FQNEAQ. In nucleotides, the CDR3 is TGTGCCAGACAAGCGTACAACGAGCAGTACTTC. This sequence encodes CARQAYNEQYF.

The rearrangement uses TRBV6-4 and TRBJ1-1, with 9 nucleotides matching TRBD1. The germline CDR1 and CDR2 sequences are MRHNA and SNTAGT. The CDR3 totals 14 residues. V was clipped by 5 bases and J by 4 bases; unmatched bases: 5. Here the CDR3 DNA reads TGTGCCAGCAGTCCCGACAGGGGGAGCACTGAAGCTTTCTTT. Its translation: CASSPDRGSTEAFF.

The chain carries TRBV7-9 and TRBJ2-7; D remains unclear. The germline V and J ends were trimmed by 0 bases and 4 bases, with 13 bases remaining between them. Per the germline V gene, CDR1 is SEHNR and CDR2 is FQNEAQ (reference sequence). This CDR3 is built from 15 residues. CDR3 in amino acids: CASSLAPGLSYEQYF. In DNA, the CDR3 is TGTGCCAGCAGCTTAGCTCCGGGTTTGAGTTACGAGCAGTACTTC.

The genes are TRBV19 and TRBJ1-1; 9 positions agree with TRBD1. V lost 11 bases, J lost 4 bases, and 8 bases stayed unmatched. Germline CDR1 and CDR2: LNHDA and SQIVND (reference sequence). CDR3 size: 13 residues. The CDR3 reads CAALTGGGTEAFF. CDR3 in DNA: TGTGCCGCCCTGACAGGGGGTGGCACTGAAGCTTTCTTT.

For this clone: Its ends do not fully match the called genes, so a read error is possible. This sample also contains other DNA sequences that code for the same CDR3. The V and J genes are TRBV5-1 and TRBJ2-7, with TRBD2 matching over 13 bases. Germline CDR1 reads SGHRS; CDR2 reads YFSETQ. This CDR3 region has 12 residues. CDR3 sequence: CASSLGTSGTVF. The DNA for the CDR3 is TGCGCCAGCAGCTTAGGGACTAGCGGGACCGTTTTC.

The genes are TRBV4-1 and TRBJ2-5; D might be TRBD1 (6 bases). CDR3 length equals 14 residues. V dropped 0 bases and J dropped 3 bases, with 8 bases sitting between them. Per the germline V gene, CDR1 is MGHRA and CDR2 is YSYEKL. Here the CDR3 DNA reads TGCGCCAGCAGCCAAGATTCAGGGGAAGAGACCCAGTACTTC. Its translation is CASSQDSGEETQYF.

The CDR3 loop reads CASSLGQGQETQYF. CDR3 sequence (DNA): TGTGCCAGCAGCCTGGGACAGGGCCAAGAGACCCAGTACTTC. This chain uses TRBV13 with TRBJ2-5; 9 bases are shared with TRBD1. J gave up 1 base and V 5 bases, and 2 bases lay outside the gene matches. This CDR3 has 14 amino acids. Germline V CDR1 and CDR2: PRHDT, FYEKMQ (reference sequence).

This clone has a single count. The chain is built from TRBV4-2 and TRBJ2-5, with 11 bases that match TRBD2. Germline-derived CDR1 and CDR2 are LGHNA and YNFKEQ. The CDR3 runs to 17 residues. V shed 0 bases and J 5 bases; nucleotides not matched to a gene: 8. CDR3 sequence: CASSQEGASGGHETQYF. Written as DNA, the CDR3 is TGTGCCAGCAGCCAAGAAGGGGCTAGCGGGGGGCATGAGACCCAGTACTTC.

The J gene is TRBJ2-3, the V gene TRBV6-4, with a possible D match to TRBD1 (6 bases). V lost 2 bases to trimming and J lost 3 bases, with 9 bases between them. The CDR3 runs to 14 residues. CDR1 and CDR2 (germline): MRHNA, SNTAGT. Here the CDR3 reads CASSDNRETDTQYF. In DNA form, the CDR3 reads TGTGCCAGCAGTGACAACAGGGAAACAGATACGCAGTATTTT.

This chain connects TRBV10-3 to TRBJ2-1; 15 nucleotides line up with TRBD2. The CDR3 runs 17 residues. Unmatched junction bases numbered 6, after V lost 7 bases and J lost 2 bases. Looked up from germline, CDR1 is ENHRY and CDR2 is SYGVKD. CDR3 loop: CAITRTSGRAAYNEQFF. The CDR3 nucleotides are TGTGCCATCACCCGGACTAGCGGGAGGGCCGCCTACAATGAGCAGTTCTTC.

The chain carries TRBV7-3 and TRBJ2-1; 8 bases fit TRBD1. Germline V CDR1 and CDR2: SGHTA, FQGTGA. The trim removed 5 bases at V and 7 bases at J, leaving 7 bases unmatched. This CDR3 spans 14 amino acids. The CDR3 spells CASSPFGQGNEQFF. The CDR3 bases are TGTGCCAGCAGCCCCTTCGGACAGGGTAATGAGCAGTTCTTC.

The CDR3, as DNA: TGTGCCAGCACACTATATTACAGGGGGACCGCGTACGAGCAGTACTTC. This encodes CASTLYYRGTAYEQYF. The chain employs TRBV27 and TRBJ2-7; 8 bases are a match to TRBD1. The junction had 15 bases not matched to a gene; V was cut back by 7 bases and J by 4 bases. The CDR3 is 16 residues long. Germline CDR1 is MNHEY and CDR2 is SMNVEV (reference sequence).

The chain uses TRBV27 and TRBJ1-1, with D perhaps TRBD1 (6 bases). Germline CDR1 and CDR2: MNHEY and SMNVEV (reference sequence). V lost 3 bases to trimming and J lost 5 bases, with 16 bases between them. This CDR3 contains 15 residues. In DNA, the CDR3 is TGTGCCAGCAGTTTGTGGGGGCCGGGTTTTACTGAAGCTTTCTTT. This gives the protein CASSLWGPGFTEAFF.

V usage is TRBV10-1 and J usage is TRBJ2-1, with TRBD1 as a possible D gene (5 bases). This CDR3 spans 15 amino acids. In germline, CDR1 is WNHNN, CDR2 SYGVQD (reference sequence). Trimming pared 3 bases from V and 3 bases from J, leaving 12 bases between. CDR3 sequence reads: CASSDPAQGYNEQFF. Here the CDR3 DNA reads TGCGCCAGCAGTGACCCAGCCCAGGGCTACAATGAGCAGTTCTTC.

The J gene is TRBJ1-2, the V gene TRBV4-3, with TRBD1 as a possible D gene (5 bases). CDR3 length equals 15 residues. The ends were cut back, 4 bases at V and 0 bases at J, with 12 bases in the middle. CDR1 and CDR2 (germline): LGHNA, YSLEER. CDR3 in DNA: TGCGCCAGCAGCCCCAGGGCCAGTCCTAACTATGGCTACACCTTC. Amino acids: CASSPRASPNYGYTF.

A single count supports this clone. This chain uses TRBV11-3 with TRBJ2-1; 11 bases align to TRBD2. The CDR3 loop spans 17 amino acids. CDR1 is SGHNT, CDR2 YENEEA, per germline. After removal of 1 base from V and 4 bases from J, the junction contained 6 bases not matched to a gene. CDR3 residues: CASSLGRLAGPYNEQFF. CDR3 nucleotides: TGTGCCAGCAGCTTAGGCCGACTAGCGGGGCCTTACAATGAGCAGTTCTTC.